Each of the 2 T cell receptor beta chains below was sequenced from the same sample in a study of T-cell reconstitution after alpha-beta-depleted transplantation in children. The authors prepared the TCRbeta library with unique molecular identifiers. TCRdb redid the calling of the PCR reads with MiXCR, one entry per CDR3 protein. Of just over 950,000 distinct CDR3 sequences in the sample, about 29% were seen once. The source was PBMCs, mostly from graft donor cells, collected 360 days after TCRalphabeta/CD19-depleted stem cell transplant. These receptors all stem from a boy in the first two years of life who had a stem cell transplant for SCID, so the T cells may come from the graft donor.

This clonotype was detected a few times. The chain has TRBV5-5 and TRBJ1-2, with D hard to call. V lost 2 bases and J lost 8, with 16 bases in between. The germline CDR1 and CDR2 sequences are SGHKS and YYEKEE (reference sequence). This CDR3 is built from 14 residues. The CDR3 loop reads CASSFPSRRGGYTF. The CDR3 DNA follows: TGTGCCAGCAGCTTCCCCTCCCGGCGTGGAGGCTACACCTTC.

The chain is built from TRBV20-1 and TRBJ2-3; tentative D call: TRBD1 (5 bases). The CDR3 runs to 14 residues. Trimming cost V 4 bases and J 6 bases, with 17 bases left between them. Germline assignment: CDR1 DFQATT and CDR2 SNEGSKA (reference sequence). CDR3 DNA sequence: TGCAGTGCTACTCTTTTGGGGCTCAGGGATACGCAGTATTTT. Its translation: CSATLLGLRDTQYF.